The next 24 T cell receptor beta chains were all read from a single sample in a study of CD8 T cells in Susac syndrome. RNA totalling roughly 0.5 to 1 ug underwent reverse transcription with random hexamers. TCRdb analysed the immunoSEQ multiplex PCR reads with MiXCR anew, one entry per CDR3 protein. The data hold 200,000 to 250,000 distinct CDR3 sequences, with about 95% observed a single time. The sequencing input was CD4+ T cells from PBMCs. Every receptor here comes from a human donor with multiple sclerosis.

The chain employs TRBV20-1 and TRBJ2-3; D call uncertain. CDR3 length: 13 amino acids. The germline CDR1 and CDR2 sequences are DFQATT and SNEGSKA (reference sequence). Trimming removed 3 bases at V and 1 base at J, with 8 bases between. CDR3 DNA sequence: TGCAGTGCTAGTGGGAAGCGCACAGATACGCAGTATTTT. Its protein product is CSASGKRTDTQYF.

With respect to this clonotype: One end of the junction is discordant with germline, which a read error may explain. The chain recombines TRBV4-1 with TRBJ2-6, with D perhaps TRBD2 (5 bases). Germline V gene lookup returns CDR1 MGHRA and CDR2 YSYEKL. The CDR3 runs 17 residues. The CDR3: CASSQDLRGSGANVLTF. CDR3 nucleotides: TGTGCCAGCAGCCAAGATCTACGGGGCTCTGGGGCCAACGTCCTGACTTTC.

This clonotype was counted a single time. Compared with germline, one end of the junction differs, possibly owing to a read error. The chain recombines TRBV19 with TRBJ2-1; TRBD1 matches 8 bases. From germline, CDR1 is LNHDA and CDR2 SQIVND (reference sequence). This CDR3 has 13 amino acids. The CDR3: CASSTNTGGKGLF. The CDR3 DNA follows: TGTGCCAGTAGTACAAACACAGGGGGGAAGGGGCTCTTC.

The CDR3 region is CASSLWEGTGELFF. In nucleotides, the CDR3 is TGTGCCAGCAGCTTATGGGAGGGGACCGGGGAGCTGTTTTTT. The chain couples TRBV7-6 to TRBJ2-2; the match to TRBD2 covers 7 bases. CDR1 is SGHVS, CDR2 FNYEAQ, per germline. The CDR3 spans 14 residues. V was clipped by 2 bases and J by 5 bases; unmatched bases: 2.

The V call is TRBV6-5, the J call TRBJ2-7; 11 nucleotides line up with TRBD2. The V gene's germline CDR1 is MNHEY and CDR2 SVGAGI. The length of the CDR3 is 15 residues. Trimming took 7 bases from V and 1 from J; bases not matched to a gene: 6. The CDR3 nucleotides read TGTGCCAGCAAGTTGACTAGCGGGGCTTCCTACGAGCAGTACTTC. Protein product: CASKLTSGASYEQYF.

This clonotype appeared a single time. This sequence joins TRBV7-2 and TRBJ1-6; TRBD1 aligns across 8 bases. V trimming: 8 bases; J trimming: 9 bases; junction bases outside the gene matches: 6. Germline V lookup: CDR1 SGHTA, CDR2 FQGNSA. This CDR3 spans 13 amino acids. In DNA, the CDR3 is TGTGCCAGCCAGGGACAGGAGGGTTCACCCCTCCACTTT. Its translation is CASQGQEGSPLHF.

The chain joins TRBV20-1 to TRBJ2-7; D ambiguous. This CDR3 comprises 13 residues. Trimming left V 0 bases short and J 2 bases short, with 8 bases between. CDR1 and CDR2 (germline): DFQATT, SNEGSKA (reference sequence). CDR3 in amino acids: CSAREGFTYEQYF. The CDR3 region has the DNA TGCAGTGCTAGAGAAGGGTTCACCTACGAGCAGTACTTC.

The rearrangement uses TRBV20-1 and TRBJ2-2; D ambiguous. V was pared by 3 bases and J by 3 bases, with 2 bases between. The CDR3 runs to 11 residues. Germline V CDR1 and CDR2: DFQATT, SNEGSKA (reference sequence). CDR3 sequence reads: CSASYTGELFF. The CDR3 nucleotides are TGCAGTGCTAGTTACACCGGGGAGCTGTTTTTT.

The gene calls are TRBV29-1 and TRBJ2-5, with D maybe TRBD1 (6 bases). Germline V lookup: CDR1 SQVTM, CDR2 ANQGSEA. The CDR3 has 12 amino acids. Trimming took off 4 bases at V and 5 bases at J, with 11 bases between the two ends. The CDR3 DNA is TGCAGCGTTGGCGGACAGCGGGAGACCCAGTACTTC. Amino acids: CSVGGQRETQYF.

The V and J genes are TRBV5-1 and TRBJ2-3, with TRBD2 identical over 8 bases. The trim removed 0 bases at V and 3 bases at J, leaving 3 bases unmatched. Germline CDR1 reads SGHRS; CDR2 reads YFSETQ. The CDR3 runs 15 residues. The chain's CDR3 is CASSLGAGVTDTQYF. Written as DNA, the CDR3 is TGCGCCAGCAGCTTGGGAGCGGGGGTTACAGATACGCAGTATTTT.

This chain uses TRBV20-1 with TRBJ2-1; D is possibly TRBD2 (5 bases). This CDR3 region has 14 residues. Germline values: CDR1 DFQATT, CDR2 SNEGSKA (reference sequence). The germline V and J ends were trimmed by 3 bases and 3 bases, with 12 bases remaining between them. The CDR3 coding sequence is TGCAGTGCTAGGTTACCGGGAAACTACAATGAGCAGTTCTTC. This codes for CSARLPGNYNEQFF.

This sequence joins TRBV18 and TRBJ1-5; the match to TRBD1 covers 10 bases. This CDR3 is 18 amino acids long. Trimming took 3 bases from V and 0 from J; bases not matched to a gene: 8. CDR1 and CDR2 from the germline V gene are KGHSH and LQKENI. CDR3 in amino acids: CASSPTGTGAYSNQPQHF. In nucleotides, the CDR3 is TGTGCCAGCTCACCCACCGGGACAGGGGCATATAGCAATCAGCCCCAGCATTTT.

This clonotype was recorded once. The chain employs TRBV15 and TRBJ2-5; possible D gene TRBD1, 6 bases. Germline loops: CDR1 LNHNV, CDR2 YYDKDF (reference sequence). V was clipped by 5 bases and J by 5 bases, with 15 bases between them. The CDR3 runs to 14 residues. CDR3 in DNA: TGTGCCACCAGCGAAGGGACACCCCGGGAGACCCAGTACTTC. It yields the protein CATSEGTPRETQYF.

The chain recombines TRBV5-1 with TRBJ1-5; no definite D call. CDR1 is SGHRS, CDR2 YFSETQ, per germline. The CDR3 is 15 amino acids. Trimming removed 1 base at V and 2 bases at J, with 10 bases between. CDR3 amino acids: CASSLFAGGNQPQHF. The CDR3 coding sequence is TGCGCCAGCAGCTTGTTCGCCGGGGGCAATCAGCCCCAGCATTTT.

The CDR3, as DNA: TGTGCCAGCAGTGGGGTAGGGGCCGGGGAGCTGTTTTTT. Its protein product is CASSGVGAGELFF. The chain is built from TRBV2 and TRBJ2-2; D is perhaps TRBD1 (5 bases). Germline V gives CDR1 SNHLY, CDR2 FYNNEI. This CDR3 is 13 amino acids long. The germline V and J ends were trimmed by 4 bases and 6 bases, with 9 bases remaining between them.

This clonotype was counted once. The rearrangement joins TRBV4-1 to TRBJ2-2; D remains ambiguous. The CDR3 sequence is 17 residues long. Per germline, CDR1 MGHRA and CDR2 YSYEKL. V lost 0 bases to trimming and J lost 0 bases, with 11 bases between them. The CDR3 loop is CASSQDQVTTNTGELFF. The CDR3 DNA follows: TGCGCCAGCAGCCAAGATCAAGTGACGACGAACACCGGGGAGCTGTTTTTT.

The gene calls are TRBV5-1 and TRBJ1-6, with D tentatively TRBD1 (6 bases). V was cut by 6 bases and J by 7 bases, with 17 bases left in between. Germline CDR1 is SGHRS and CDR2 is YFSETQ. This CDR3 has 15 amino acids. In DNA form, the CDR3 reads TGCGCCAGCAAGGACGTACAGGGCAGGAATTCACCCCTCCACTTT. This translates into CASKDVQGRNSPLHF. Full variable domain (outside the CDR3, taken from reference TRBV5-1 and TRBJ1-6): KAGVTQTPRYLIKTRGQQVTLSCSPISGHRSVSWYQQTPGQGLQFLFEYFSETQRNKGNFPGRFSGRQFSNSRSEMNVSTLELGDSALYLCASKDVQGRNSPLHFGNGTRLTVT.

The V gene is TRBV28, the J gene TRBJ2-5, with 8 bases aligning to TRBD2. Germline V CDR1 and CDR2: MDHEN, SYDVKM. The CDR3 loop spans 14 amino acids. V lost 8 bases to trimming and J lost 4 bases; unmatched junction nucleotides: 9. CDR3 sequence reads: CASGAGGFAETQYF. The CDR3 DNA follows: TGTGCCAGCGGGGCGGGAGGATTCGCAGAGACCCAGTACTTC.

For the CDR3, the DNA is TGTGCCAGCAGTTACCCAGGGGGATCAGATACGCAGTATTTT. Protein sequence: CASSYPGGSDTQYF. The chain couples TRBV6-2 or TRBV6-3 to TRBJ2-3; 7 nucleotides agree with TRBD1. The CDR3 sequence is 14 residues long. Trimming removed 2 bases from V and 4 bases from J; junction bases left unmatched: 3. The germline V gene has CDR1 MNHEY and CDR2 SVGEGT.

The chain couples TRBV7-9 to TRBJ1-3; D perhaps matches TRBD1 (5 bases). Trimming stripped 5 bases from V and 5 bases from J, with 13 bases between. Per germline, CDR1 SEHNR and CDR2 FQNEAQ (reference sequence). The CDR3 runs to 14 residues. CDR3 sequence: CASSLPGLRNTIYF. The CDR3 coding sequence is TGTGCCAGCAGCCTGCCGGGACTCCGAAACACCATATATTTT.

V and J are TRBV2 and TRBJ2-7, with 15 bases matching TRBD2. J gave up 0 bases and V 6 bases, and 21 bases lay outside the gene matches. Per germline, CDR1 SNHLY and CDR2 FYNNEI. This CDR3 contains 22 residues. The CDR3 nucleotides are TGTGCCAGCAGGCTCCGGAGGACTAGCGGGAGGGCCGAGACAGCCAGCTCCTACGAGCAGTACTTC. Translation: CASRLRRTSGRAETASSYEQYF.

The CDR3 DNA follows: TGTGCCAGCAGTTTCAACCCTGGGACAGGGGAGGGAGTCTTCAAGGGCTACACCTTC. Translated, it gives CASSFNPGTGEGVFKGYTF. The J gene is TRBJ1-2, the V gene TRBV27; 10 bases are a match to TRBD1. Unmatched junction bases numbered 21, after V lost 3 bases and J lost 8 bases. This CDR3 is built from 19 residues. Germline CDR1 reads MNHEY; CDR2 reads SMNVEV (reference sequence).

This chain uses TRBV2 with TRBJ2-2, with D perhaps matching TRBD1 (6 bases). The germline V gene has CDR1 SNHLY and CDR2 FYNNEI. This CDR3 is built from 13 residues. The V end was cut by 6 bases, the J end by 6 bases, with 11 bases between. The CDR3 sequence: CASRAGASGELFF. CDR3 in DNA: TGTGCCAGCAGGGCAGGGGCGTCCGGGGAGCTGTTTTTT. The whole variable domain, remainder taken from reference TRBV2 and TRBJ2-2, is EPEVTQTPSHQVTQMGQEVILRCVPISNHLYFYWYRQILGQKVEFLVSFYNNEISEKSEIFDDQFSVERPDGSNFTLKIRSTKLEDSAMYFCASRAGASGELFFGEGSRLTVL.

The V and J genes are TRBV20-1 and TRBJ2-3; no clear D. In germline, CDR1 is DFQATT, CDR2 SNEGSKA (reference sequence). The V and J ends lost 5 bases and 0 bases respectively, with 12 bases between them. The CDR3 extends over 14 amino acids. The CDR3 bases are TGCAGTGCTCTGTGGGCCTCTAGCACAGATACGCAGTATTTT. Protein sequence: CSALWASSTDTQYF.